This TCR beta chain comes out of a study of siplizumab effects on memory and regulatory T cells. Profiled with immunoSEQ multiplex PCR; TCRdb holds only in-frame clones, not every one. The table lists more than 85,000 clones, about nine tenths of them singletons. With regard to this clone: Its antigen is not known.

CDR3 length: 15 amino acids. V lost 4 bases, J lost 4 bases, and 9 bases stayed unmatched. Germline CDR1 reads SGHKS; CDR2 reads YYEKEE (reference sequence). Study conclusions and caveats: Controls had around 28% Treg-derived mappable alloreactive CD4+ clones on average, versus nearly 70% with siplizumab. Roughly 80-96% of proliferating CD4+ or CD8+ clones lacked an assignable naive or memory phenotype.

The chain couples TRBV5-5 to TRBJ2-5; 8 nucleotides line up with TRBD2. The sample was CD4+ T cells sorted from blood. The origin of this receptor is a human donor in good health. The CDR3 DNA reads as TGTGCCAGCAGCCCGTCGACTAGCGTAAGAGAGACCCAGTACTTC. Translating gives CASSPSTSVRETQYF.